The next 14 T cell receptor beta chains were all read from a single sample in a study of blood T cells in healthy people across ages. The second PCR ran about 6 to 12 cycles with a sample-barcoded 5' primer and J-beta primers. TCRdb reprocessed the 5' RACE reads via MiXCR and lists one record per CDR3 protein. The data contain 850,000 or so distinct CDR3 sequences, about 28% of them singletons. The specimen was blood. Receptors originate from a woman aged 80 or over in good health.

Concerning this clonotype itself: This may be a read error: a much more frequent sequence differs by one nucleotide. The chain is built from TRBV5-1 and TRBJ1-1, with D possibly being TRBD1 (5 bases). V was clipped by 2 bases and J by 0 bases, with 11 bases between them. CDR3 length: 15 residues. Germline CDR1 and CDR2: SGHRS and YFSETQ. CDR3 DNA sequence: TGCGCCAGCAGCTTTGCCGGGACCATGAACACTGAAGCTTTCTTT. This translates into CASSFAGTMNTEAFF.

Points on this clonotype: A much bigger clone sits one base away, suggesting this may be a read error. This chain connects TRBV6-6 to TRBJ2-3; the D is unclear. CDR1 is MNHNY and CDR2 is SVGAGI in the germline V gene (reference sequence). This CDR3 is built from 11 residues. The CDR3 spells CTSTQADTQYF. As DNA, the CDR3 is TGTACCAGCACCCAGGCAGATACGCAGTATTTT.

This clonotype was seen many times. The chain is built from TRBV20-1 and TRBJ2-1; 8 nucleotides agree with TRBD2. The V gene end was trimmed by 1 base and the J gene end by 5 bases; junction bases not matched to a gene: 19. This CDR3 comprises 19 residues. Germline-derived CDR1 and CDR2 are DFQATT and SNEGSKA (reference sequence). CDR3 sequence reads: CSARGGRRGAVSWNNEQFF. CDR3 nucleotide sequence: TGCAGTGCTAGAGGGGGGCGGCGGGGGGCCGTTTCTTGGAACAATGAGCAGTTCTTC.

The chain has TRBV11-2 and TRBJ2-1; D remains unclear. V was pared by 1 base and J by 5 bases, with 9 bases between. This CDR3 has 14 residues. Per germline, CDR1 SGHAT and CDR2 FQNNGV. The CDR3 coding sequence is TGTGCCAGCAGCTTAGCCGGGCTCGACAATGAGCAGTTCTTC. Its translation is CASSLAGLDNEQFF.

This clonotype was picked up a small number of times. This chain joins TRBV14 and TRBJ1-2; D ambiguous. V shed 4 bases and J shed 8 bases, with 14 bases lying between them. The CDR3 is made up of 13 amino acids. Looked up from germline, CDR1 is SGHDN and CDR2 is FVKESK. The chain's CDR3 is CASSPQTARGYTF. The DNA for the CDR3 is TGTGCCAGCAGCCCACAAACGGCCCGGGGCTACACCTTC.

Regarding this clonotype: This sequence may be a read error, since a much larger clone differs from it by one base. The chain is built from TRBV5-1 and TRBJ2-7; 13 bases are shared with TRBD2. TRBJ2-5 explains the end of the DNA better; the J call may be wrong. CDR1 is SGHRS and CDR2 is YFSETQ in the germline V gene. The CDR3 is made up of 16 amino acids. CDR3 sequence: CASSLVGTSGEETQYF. The CDR3, as DNA: TGCGCCAGCAGCTTGGTTGGGACTAGCGGGGAAGAGACCCAGTACTTC.

For this clonotype: A read error may explain this, as a much larger clone is one base away. The V call is TRBV7-9, the J call TRBJ2-1; D could derive from TRBD1 or TRBD2 (6 bases each). Germline lookup yields CDR1 SEHNR and CDR2 FQNEAQ (reference sequence). CDR3 length: 16 amino acids. Trimming left V 1 base short and J 7 bases short, with 17 bases between. CDR3 in DNA: TGTGCCAGCAGCTTAGAGTCGAGGGGGGTAAAAAATGAGCAGTTCTTC. This translates into CASSLESRGVKNEQFF.

Worth noting for this clonotype: At one boundary the junction diverges from the germline segment, which might be a read error. This sequence joins TRBV4-3 and TRBJ2-1; maybe TRBD2 (5 bases). Per the germline V gene, CDR1 is LGHNA and CDR2 is YSLEER. The CDR3 loop spans 15 amino acids. The CDR3 spells CASSQEAAVYNEQFF. DNA of the CDR3: TGCGCCAGCAGCCAAGAGGCAGCGGTCTACAATGAGCAGTTCTTT.

The table lists this clonotype with a few counts. The chain joins TRBV11-2 to TRBJ1-4, with D uncertain. This CDR3 has 16 amino acids. Trimming removed 2 bases from V and 1 base from J, with 11 bases in between. CDR1 and CDR2 (germline): SGHAT, FQNNGV. CDR3 in amino acids: CASSLMRGLTNEKLFF. The CDR3 DNA reads TGTGCCAGCAGCTTAATGAGAGGTCTAACTAATGAAAAACTGTTTTTT.

V gene TRBV7-6 combines with J gene TRBJ2-5; no reliable D call. The end of the DNA aligns better with TRBJ2-7, so the J call may be wrong. Germline CDR1 reads SGHVS; CDR2 reads FNYEAQ. The CDR3 consists of 17 residues. CDR3 DNA sequence: TGTGCCAGCAGCTTAGTCGCCACGCAGCTTAATCCCTACGAGCAGTACTTC. Protein product: CASSLVATQLNPYEQYF.

Remarks on this clonotype: A read error may be the cause here, since a much bigger clone is one base away. The chain recombines TRBV3-1 with TRBJ2-5, with TRBD2 as a possible D gene (6 bases). Trimming took off 3 bases at V and 11 bases at J, with 19 bases between the two ends. CDR3 size: 14 residues. Germline CDR1 is LGHDT and CDR2 is YNNKEL (reference sequence). The CDR3 DNA sequence: TGTGCCAGCAGCCATAGGGACTCCTACAATGAGCAGTACTTC. Its protein is CASSHRDSYNEQYF.

This clonotype was detected a few times. V is TRBV7-6 and J is TRBJ1-4, with D unclear. Germline assignment: CDR1 SGHVS and CDR2 FNYEAQ. The CDR3 is made up of 15 amino acids. V was shortened by 3 bases and J by 8 bases, with 16 bases between the two germline ends. The CDR3 here is CASSLLVSVKEKLFF. The CDR3, as DNA: TGTGCCAGCAGCTTGCTGGTGAGCGTAAAGGAAAAACTGTTTTTT.

This clonotype was observed many times. The genes are TRBV6-5 and TRBJ2-7, with 7 bases identical to TRBD1. The CDR3 runs to 15 residues. Germline assignment: CDR1 MNHEY and CDR2 SVGAGI. J was trimmed by 2 bases and V by 5 bases; bases with no gene match: 9. CDR3 residues: CASSPPGQPTYEQYF. CDR3 DNA sequence: TGTGCCAGCAGTCCCCCGGGACAGCCCACCTACGAGCAGTACTTC.

The chain recombines TRBV20-1 with TRBJ2-7; the D is unclear. Per germline, CDR1 DFQATT and CDR2 SNEGSKA (reference sequence). The CDR3 is 15 amino acids. V lost 0 bases to trimming and J lost 0 bases, with 12 bases between them. CDR3 nucleotides: TGCAGTGCTAGAGATCTCAGGCAGTCCTCCTACGAGCAGTACTTC. It is translated as CSARDLRQSSYEQYF.